These 14 T cell receptor beta chains were all obtained from the same sample, sequenced in a study of blood T cell repertoires in COVID-19. The method was immunoSEQ multiplex PCR; TCRdb's version includes in-frame clones alone and lacks a portion of them. In the table there are approximately 440,000 clones, less than 95% of which are singletons. Sequencing was performed on PBMCs or T cells enriched from blood (not recorded which). These TCRs come from a man aged 18 to 35 who had recovered from COVID-19.

V and J are TRBV10-2 and TRBJ1-2; 7 bases match TRBD1. Unmatched junction bases numbered 5, after V lost 6 bases and J lost 4 bases. This CDR3 is built from 13 residues. Germline CDR1 WSHSY, CDR2 SAAADI. DNA of the CDR3: TGCGCCAGCAGCGGGACAGCCTTCTATGGCTACACCTTC. It is translated as CASSGTAFYGYTF.

The sample holds a few counts of this clone. This chain links TRBV5-1 with TRBJ2-1, with D uncertain. The CDR3 is 14 residues long. CDR1 is SGHRS, CDR2 YFSETQ, per germline. V was clipped by 2 bases and J by 1 base, with 7 bases between them. This CDR3 reads CASSFGPSYNEQFF. In DNA, the CDR3 is TGCGCCAGCAGCTTTGGGCCGTCCTACAATGAGCAGTTCTTC. The full variable domain, in which reference TRBV5-1 and TRBJ2-1 provide the parts outside the CDR3, is KAGVTQTPRYLIKTRGQQVTLSCSPISGHRSVSWYQQTPGQGLQFLFEYFSETQRNKGNFPGRFSGRQFSNSRSEMNVSTLELGDSALYLCASSFGPSYNEQFFGPGTRLTVL.

The rearrangement uses TRBV5-1 and TRBJ1-6; 7 nucleotides agree with TRBD1. Losses at the gene ends were 5 bases for V and 6 bases for J; bases not matched to a gene: 5. Germline CDR1 is SGHRS and CDR2 is YFSETQ. This CDR3 has 14 amino acids. Here the CDR3 DNA reads TGCGCCAGCAGTGAGACAGGGAGTAATTCACCCCTCCACTTT. The encoded protein is CASSETGSNSPLHF.

This chain joins TRBV9 and TRBJ1-5, with TRBD1 matching 7 bases. The V gene end was trimmed by 4 bases and the J gene end by 6 bases; junction bases not matched to a gene: 10. The CDR3 spans 15 residues. The germline gives CDR1 SGDLS, CDR2 YYNGEE. The CDR3 sequence is CASSRDGQEVQPQHF. The CDR3 DNA reads TGTGCCAGCAGCCGAGATGGACAGGAAGTTCAGCCCCAGCATTTT.

The genes are TRBV7-9 and TRBJ1-3, with unresolved D. The CDR3 covers 17 residues. The germline CDR1 and CDR2 sequences are SEHNR and FQNEAQ (reference sequence). Trimming shortened V by 4 bases and J by 0 bases, and 16 bases separated the two germline ends. Written as DNA, the CDR3 is TGTGCCAGCAGCTCTCGACAACCCCCGAGCTCTGGAAACACCATATATTTT. Translating it yields CASSSRQPPSSGNTIYF.

In its sample, this clone was seen once. This chain joins TRBV10-3 and TRBJ1-2; 8 nucleotides align to TRBD1. Trimming removed 7 bases from V and 2 bases from J; junction bases left unmatched: 3. This CDR3 contains 13 residues. CDR1 is ENHRY, CDR2 SYGVKD, per germline. The CDR3 DNA reads as TGTGCCATCATGGGGACAGGCAACTATGGCTACACCTTC. It yields the protein CAIMGTGNYGYTF.

The chain uses TRBV5-1 and TRBJ1-3, with TRBD1 as a possible D gene (5 bases). Germline lookup yields CDR1 SGHRS and CDR2 YFSETQ. CDR3 length: 14 residues. V lost 2 bases and J lost 1, with 7 bases in between. CDR3 amino acids: CASSFGGSGNTIYF. The CDR3 DNA follows: TGCGCCAGCAGCTTCGGGGGATCTGGAAACACCATATATTTT.

The gene calls are TRBV28 and TRBJ2-1; a weak D match, TRBD2 (6 bases). Between the trimmed V and J ends, which lost 1 base and 0 bases, there was a span of 10 bases. CDR1 and CDR2 from the germline V gene are MDHEN and SYDVKM. The CDR3 runs to 16 residues. This chain's CDR3 is CASSLFAGSSYNEQFF. CDR3 bases: TGTGCCAGCAGTTTATTCGCGGGGAGCTCCTACAATGAGCAGTTCTTC.

The V gene is TRBV10-2, the J gene TRBJ2-7; 8 bases are shared with TRBD2. Germline V lookup: CDR1 WSHSY, CDR2 SAAADI. J was trimmed by 1 base and V by 0 bases; bases with no gene match: 2. The CDR3 spans 15 residues. The CDR3 sequence is CASSESLAGSYEQYF. In DNA, the CDR3 is TGCGCCAGCAGTGAGTCGCTAGCGGGTTCCTACGAGCAGTACTTC.

The rearrangement uses TRBV6-5 and TRBJ2-1, with 8 bases lining up with TRBD2. Germline CDR1 MNHEY, CDR2 SVGAGI. V gave up 4 bases and J gave up 4 bases; unmatched junction bases: 6. The CDR3 runs to 15 residues. CDR3 sequence (DNA): TGTGCCAGCAGTTTCAGCGGGAGTGGATACAATGAGCAGTTCTTC. Residues: CASSFSGSGYNEQFF.

This clone turned up a few times. The rearrangement joins TRBV3-1 (or the pseudogene TRBV3-2) to TRBJ1-3, with TRBD1 as a possible D gene (5 bases). Germline CDR1 reads LGHDT; CDR2 reads YNNKEL (reference sequence). CDR3 length: 13 residues. V was cut by 4 bases and J by 6 bases, with 10 bases left in between. DNA for the CDR3: TGTGCCAGCAGCCGGGACTTGGAAAACACCATATATTTT. It encodes CASSRDLENTIYF.

The CDR3 coding sequence is TGTGCCAGCAGCCAAGATGACAGTGGGGCGGCCTATGGCTACACCTTC. Translating it yields CASSQDDSGAAYGYTF. The genes are TRBV14 and TRBJ1-2, with D possibly TRBD1 on 5 matching bases. The CDR3 is 16 residues long. The V end lost 0 bases, the J end lost 4 bases, and 15 bases lay between the germline ends. Germline CDR1 and CDR2: SGHDN and FVKESK.

This clone was counted only a few times. V gene TRBV5-1 combines with J gene TRBJ1-4, with 10 bases aligning to TRBD1. Losses at the gene ends were 2 bases for V and 10 bases for J; bases not matched to a gene: 5. Looked up from germline, CDR1 is SGHRS and CDR2 is YFSETQ. This CDR3 has 14 amino acids. The CDR3 loop reads CASSFDRGQGKLFF. Written as DNA, the CDR3 is TGCGCCAGCAGCTTCGACAGGGGGCAGGGAAAACTGTTTTTT. Together with reference TRBV5-1 and TRBJ1-4, the CDR3 gives the full variable domain: KAGVTQTPRYLIKTRGQQVTLSCSPISGHRSVSWYQQTPGQGLQFLFEYFSETQRNKGNFPGRFSGRQFSNSRSEMNVSTLELGDSALYLCASSFDRGQGKLFFGSGTQLSVL.

As to this clone: The same CDR3 is also encoded by other DNA sequences in this sample. The chain employs TRBV18 and TRBJ2-1; 9 nucleotides line up with TRBD2. Per the germline V gene, CDR1 is KGHSH and CDR2 is LQKENI. This CDR3 contains 15 residues. Trimming cost V 3 bases and J 4 bases; bases outside gene matches: 4. The CDR3 region has the DNA TGTGCCAGCTCACCGGTAGCGGGGGCATACAATGAGCAGTTCTTC. Translated: CASSPVAGAYNEQFF.